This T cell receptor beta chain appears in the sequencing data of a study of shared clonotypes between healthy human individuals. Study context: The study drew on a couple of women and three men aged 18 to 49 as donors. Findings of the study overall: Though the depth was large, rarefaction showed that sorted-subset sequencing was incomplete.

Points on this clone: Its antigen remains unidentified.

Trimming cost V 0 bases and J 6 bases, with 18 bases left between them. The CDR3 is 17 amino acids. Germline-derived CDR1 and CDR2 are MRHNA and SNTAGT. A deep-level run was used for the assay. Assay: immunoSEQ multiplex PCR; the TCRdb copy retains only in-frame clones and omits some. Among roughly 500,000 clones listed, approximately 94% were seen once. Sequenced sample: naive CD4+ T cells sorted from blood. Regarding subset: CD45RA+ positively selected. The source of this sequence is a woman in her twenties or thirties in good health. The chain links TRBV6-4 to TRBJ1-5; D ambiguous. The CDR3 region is CASSDSKIWVRCQPQHF. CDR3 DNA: TGTGCCAGCAGTGACTCGAAGATCTGGGTCCGGTGTCAGCCCCAGCATTTT.